This T cell receptor (beta chain) was obtained from a study of T cells in women clearing cervical HPV infection. Study-level background: For cases, blood was sampled a median roughly 150 days after lesion detection, interquartile range roughly 90 to 230 days. Study-wide points: Repertoire richness, not evenness, was significantly elevated in CIN3+ cases versus controls. TRBV6-7 relative abundance averaged approximately 0.11% in cases and 0.15% to 0.2% in controls.

Comment on this clone: The antigen is undetermined. The read ends 3 residues before the CDR3 terminus; that terminus is restored from the germline J gene.

The CDR3 has 12 amino acids. Germline CDR1 DFQATT, CDR2 SNEGSKA (reference sequence). Trimming stripped 5 bases from V and 6 bases from J, with 11 bases between. Average input was about 1.2 ug genomic DNA for immunoSEQ TCR beta CDR3 amplification. Assay used: immunoSEQ multiplex PCR; TCRdb lists only in-frame clones, some missing. The sample holds tens of thousands of clones. Material for sequencing was blood buffy coat. The chain has TRBV20-1 and TRBJ1-3; tentatively, D is TRBD1 (6 bases). The receptor was derived from a woman between 18 and 70 years old with a cervical HPV16 infection that either progressed to CIN3+ or cleared (not recorded which). The CDR3 is CSASGGPNTIYF. Partial CDR3 DNA: TGCAGTGCTTCCGGGGGGCCAAACACC.